This T cell receptor (beta chain) was observed in a study of metastatic and nonmetastatic thyroid tumors. About the research overall: Repertoires from blood and tumor or nodule tissue of malignant and benign thyroid patients were compared. Points from the study as a whole: A significant increase in TCR beta diversity was reportedly seen in malignant thyroid tumors relative to benign nodules, in blood and tumor.

TCRdb redid the clone calls on the PCR reads using MiXCR. The sample consists of 15,000 to 20,000 clones, roughly 22% of them appearing once. Not a single patient had been given any form of treatment at any point before undergoing thyroid surgery. Trimming removed 2 bases at V and 3 bases at J, with 17 bases between. The CDR3 contains 16 residues. The germline CDR1 and CDR2 sequences are DFQATT and SNEGSKA (reference sequence). A remark on this clone: Its antigen remains unidentified.

Source material: adjacent normal tissue. This TCR was sampled from a female donor with papillary thyroid cancer or a benign thyroid nodule (not recorded which). Some clones in this sample may be carry-over from other donors' samples. The chain links TRBV20-1 to TRBJ1-3; a possible D gene is TRBD1 (5 bases). The CDR3 sequence: CSARPILWGDGNTIYF. The CDR3 region has the DNA TGCAGTGCTAGACCGATACTGTGGGGCGATGGAAACACCATATATTTT.